What follows is one T cell receptor (beta chain) and its context. The antigen remains unidentified. V lost 1 base and J lost 8, with 15 bases in between. Germline loops: CDR1 MGHRA, CDR2 YSYEKL. The CDR3 is 16 residues long. Indicated treatment: over 15 received Ad26.COV2.S at low or high dose, single or two shots; 5 received placebo; per-sample allocation not given. It was on day 63 after the first vaccine or placebo injection that samples were taken. Clones were read by immunoSEQ multiplex PCR, and TCRdb kept only the in-frame ones, dropping some. The sample records 350,000 to 500,000 clones, around nine tenths being singletons. The sample belongs to a study of Ad26.COV2.S vaccination and SARS-CoV-2 variants. Whole-study context: The COV1001 Ad26.COV2.S trial arm included the donor. Administration of Ad26.COV2.S was intramuscular, either once or twice 56 days apart.

The study's findings and limits: The breadth of spike-specific CD8+ and CD4+ T cell responses after vaccination was reportedly substantial. The study found higher spike-specific TCR breadth in vaccine than placebo recipients.

Material: peripheral blood, obtained in a trial of Ad26.COV2.S vaccine versus placebo. V gene TRBV4-1 combines with J gene TRBJ1-6; tentatively, D is TRBD1 (5 bases). The TCR comes from a person aged 18-65 years who received the Ad26.COV2.S COVID-19 vaccine or a placebo. The CDR3 loop reads CASSQVQGRADSPLHF. The CDR3 DNA reads TGCGCCAGCAGCCAAGTCCAGGGCAGGGCCGATTCACCCCTCCACTTT.